The 24 T cell receptor beta chains below were found in one sample sequenced in a study of shared clonotypes between healthy human individuals. The data were produced by immunoSEQ multiplex PCR, yet TCRdb's version contains in-frame clones alone and is incomplete. The sample consists of roughly 720,000 clones, about 90% of them appearing once. Sample: memory CD8+ T cells from PBMCs. Subset in this sample: CD45RO+ cells pooled with CCR7-negative TemRA cells. The receptors derive from a man younger than 35 in good health. Some clones in this sample may be carry-over from other donors' samples.

As regards this clone: Other DNA sequences in this sample translate to the same CDR3. V is TRBV27 and J is TRBJ2-1; no definite D call. Deletions cut 3 bases from V and 0 bases from J, with 6 bases between. The germline V gene encodes CDR1 MNHEY and CDR2 SMNVEV (reference sequence). The CDR3 is made up of 14 amino acids. As DNA, the CDR3 is TGTGCCAGCAGTTTTTCTAGCTCCTACAATGAGCAGTTCTTC. Protein product: CASSFSSSYNEQFF.

This sequence joins TRBV6-6 and TRBJ2-7; D ambiguous. This CDR3 region has 15 residues. Germline V CDR1 and CDR2: MNHNY, SVGAGI (reference sequence). Trimming removed 0 bases from V and 3 bases from J, with 12 bases in between. CDR3 region: CASSYSAATFYEQYF. The CDR3 DNA is TGTGCCAGCAGTTACTCGGCAGCGACATTCTACGAGCAGTACTTC.

V gene TRBV27 combines with J gene TRBJ1-2; no firm D call. The V end lost 5 bases, the J end lost 3 bases, and 16 bases lay between the germline ends. This CDR3 contains 15 residues. The germline gives CDR1 MNHEY, CDR2 SMNVEV (reference sequence). The CDR3 is CASSLTEPWDYGYTF. CDR3 coding DNA: TGTGCCAGCAGTCTGACCGAACCTTGGGACTATGGCTACACCTTC.

The V call is TRBV7-6, the J call TRBJ1-5; D is ambiguous. The CDR3 loop spans 13 amino acids. V was trimmed by 4 bases and J by 5 bases, leaving 9 bases between them. Germline CDR1 reads SGHVS; CDR2 reads FNYEAQ. In DNA, the CDR3 is TGTGCCAGCAGCTCGACATCCGATCAGCCCCAGCATTTT. Residues: CASSSTSDQPQHF.

The chain is built from TRBV27 and TRBJ1-5; the match to TRBD1 covers 7 bases. The CDR3 loop spans 16 amino acids. After removal of 5 bases from V and 3 bases from J, the junction contained 10 bases not matched to a gene. Germline CDR1 and CDR2: MNHEY and SMNVEV (reference sequence). The CDR3 sequence: CASSPGTVVFNQPQHF. The CDR3 nucleotides are TGTGCCAGCAGTCCCGGGACAGTGGTGTTCAATCAGCCCCAGCATTTT.

The V gene is TRBV30, the J gene TRBJ2-2, with TRBD1 matching over 8 bases. V was clipped by 3 bases and J by 1 base; unmatched bases: 10. The CDR3 sequence is 17 residues long. CDR1 GTSNPN and CDR2 SVGIG come from the germline V gene (reference sequence). The CDR3 coding sequence is TGTGCCTGGAGAGACCCCGGGACAGGCGAGAACACCGGGGAGCTGTTTTTT. This encodes CAWRDPGTGENTGELFF.

The rearrangement joins TRBV27 to TRBJ2-1, with a tentative D call TRBD2 (5 bases). Per the germline V gene, CDR1 is MNHEY and CDR2 is SMNVEV (reference sequence). V was shortened by 7 bases and J by 7 bases, with 14 bases between the two germline ends. CDR3 length equals 13 residues. CDR3 DNA sequence: TGTGCCAGCACCCTAATTGGAGGAAATGAGCAGTTCTTC. The encoded protein is CASTLIGGNEQFF.

The chain recombines TRBV27 with TRBJ2-7, with a possible D match to TRBD2 (8 bases). Per the germline V gene, CDR1 is MNHEY and CDR2 is SMNVEV (reference sequence). The CDR3 loop spans 18 amino acids. Trimming cost V 6 bases and J 0 bases, with 24 bases left between them. DNA of the CDR3: TGTGCCAGCAGCCCCCTAGGGGGCGGGAGGCCCAGCTCCTACGAGCAGTACTTC. Translation gives CASSPLGGGRPSSYEQYF.

This chain uses TRBV27 with TRBJ1-2; D is undetermined. This CDR3 has 14 amino acids. Trimming pared 5 bases from V and 4 bases from J, leaving 14 bases between. CDR1 and CDR2 (germline): MNHEY, SMNVEV (reference sequence). The CDR3 loop is CASSGRDLSYGYTF. CDR3 nucleotides: TGTGCCAGCAGTGGCAGAGATCTGTCCTATGGCTACACCTTC.

This sequence joins TRBV7-9 and TRBJ2-7; D is unclear. There are 14 residues in the CDR3. From germline, CDR1 is SEHNR and CDR2 FQNEAQ (reference sequence). V gave up 0 bases and J gave up 7 bases, with 13 bases separating them. The CDR3 region is CASSLALEVEEQYF. The DNA of the CDR3 is TGTGCCAGCAGCTTAGCCCTCGAGGTGGAGGAGCAGTACTTC. Together with reference TRBV7-9 and TRBJ2-7, the CDR3 gives the full variable domain: DTGVSQNPRHKITKRGQNVTFRCDPISEHNRLYWYRQTLGQGPEFLTYFQNEAQLEKSRLLSDRFSAERPKGSFSTLEIQRTEQGDSAMYLCASSLALEVEEQYFGPGTRLTVT.

V and J are TRBV15 and TRBJ2-7, with 7 bases aligning to TRBD1. Germline CDR1 is LNHNV and CDR2 is YYDKDF (reference sequence). This CDR3 spans 16 amino acids. J gave up 3 bases and V 5 bases, and 13 bases lay outside the gene matches. Here the CDR3 reads CATSPNPQGHFYEQYF. CDR3 coding DNA: TGTGCCACCAGCCCAAACCCACAGGGGCACTTCTACGAGCAGTACTTC. The full variable domain, rest sourced from reference TRBV15 and TRBJ2-7, is DAMVIQNPRYQVTQFGKPVTLSCSQTLNHNVMYWYQQKSSQAPKLLFHYYDKDFNNEADTPDNFQSRRPNTSFCFLDIRSPGLGDTAMYLCATSPNPQGHFYEQYFGPGTRLTVT.

The chain uses TRBV14 and TRBJ1-4; no reliable D call. Per germline, CDR1 SGHDN and CDR2 FVKESK. The CDR3 contains 17 residues. V was cut by 0 bases and J by 2 bases, with 13 bases left in between. The CDR3 sequence is CASSQDFWRSTNEKLFF. CDR3 sequence (DNA): TGTGCCAGCAGCCAAGATTTTTGGCGGAGCACTAATGAAAAACTGTTTTTT.

This chain uses TRBV30 with TRBJ2-7; 11 bases match TRBD2. Losses at the gene ends were 5 bases for V and 3 bases for J; bases not matched to a gene: 6. Germline values: CDR1 GTSNPN, CDR2 SVGIG (reference sequence). The CDR3 extends over 14 amino acids. CDR3 sequence reads: CAWDHGTSGYEQYF. The DNA of the CDR3 is TGTGCCTGGGACCATGGGACTAGCGGCTACGAGCAGTACTTC. The entire variable domain, with the rest obtained from reference TRBV30 and TRBJ2-7, is as follows: SQTIHQWPATLVQPVGSPLSLECTVEGTSNPNLYWYRQAAGRGLQLLFYSVGIGQISSEVPQNLSASRPQDRQFILSSKKLLLSDSGFYLCAWDHGTSGYEQYFGPGTRLTVT.

This clone was seen a single time. The chain joins TRBV7-3 to TRBJ2-7; D is uncertain. CDR1 and CDR2 (germline): SGHTA, FQGTGA. The CDR3 spans 15 residues. V was cut by 1 base and J by 0 bases, with 10 bases left in between. For the CDR3, the DNA is TGTGCCAGCAGCTTAAGGCCGGCCGCCTCCTACGAGCAGTACTTC. Translating it yields CASSLRPAASYEQYF.

The chain uses TRBV6-1 and TRBJ1-5; D uncertain. This CDR3 comprises 15 residues. Germline values: CDR1 MNHNS, CDR2 SASEGT. The V end lost 2 bases, the J end lost 0 bases, and 8 bases lay between the germline ends. CDR3 region: CASSEWLNSNQPQHF. CDR3 nucleotide sequence: TGTGCCAGCAGTGAATGGCTGAATAGCAATCAGCCCCAGCATTTT.

This sequence joins TRBV7-9 and TRBJ2-1; D is possibly TRBD1 (6 bases). The CDR3 totals 10 residues. Germline lookup yields CDR1 SEHNR and CDR2 FQNEAQ (reference sequence). With 5 bases removed from V and 15 bases from J, the gap between germline ends came to 11 bases. DNA of the CDR3: TGTGCCAGCAGCCCCGACAGGCGGTTCTTC. Translation gives CASSPDRRFF.

V and J are TRBV19 and TRBJ2-3; tentative D call: TRBD1 (6 bases). Germline V lookup: CDR1 LNHDA, CDR2 SQIVND (reference sequence). CDR3 size: 15 residues. V lost 3 bases, J lost 5 bases, and 15 bases lay in between. The CDR3 DNA reads as TGTGCCAGTAGTATGCTTTACAGGGTTATAGATACGCAGTATTTT. Amino acids: CASSMLYRVIDTQYF.

V is TRBV9 and J is TRBJ2-5, with 11 bases lining up with TRBD2. Trimming removed 0 bases from V and 4 bases from J; junction bases left unmatched: 5. This CDR3 spans 16 amino acids. Germline V lookup: CDR1 SGDLS, CDR2 YYNGEE. The CDR3 sequence: CASSVGRLAGRETQYF. The CDR3 DNA follows: TGTGCCAGCAGCGTAGGGCGACTAGCGGGAAGAGAGACCCAGTACTTC.

The rearrangement joins TRBV7-9 to TRBJ2-7, with a possible D match to TRBD2 (7 bases). The CDR3 is made up of 15 amino acids. Trimming removed 0 bases from V and 5 bases from J, with 14 bases in between. The germline CDR1 and CDR2 sequences are SEHNR and FQNEAQ (reference sequence). CDR3 protein: CASSLANSGGHEQYF. The CDR3 DNA is TGTGCCAGCAGCTTAGCGAATTCGGGGGGCCACGAGCAGTACTTC.

A single count supports this clone. The CDR3 loop is CASSPGTNYEQYF. DNA of the CDR3: TGCGCCAGCAGCCCCGGGACCAACTACGAGCAGTACTTC. J is TRBJ2-7 and V is TRBV4-1; D may match TRBD1 or TRBD2 (5 bases each). Trimming pared 4 bases from V and 3 bases from J, leaving 10 bases between. The CDR3 spans 13 residues. The germline CDR1 and CDR2 sequences are MGHRA and YSYEKL.

The CDR3 sequence is CASSLSLAASYNEQFF. As DNA, the CDR3 is TGTGCCAGCAGTTTATCCCTAGCGGCCTCCTACAATGAGCAGTTCTTC. The V gene is TRBV27, the J gene TRBJ2-1; 7 bases match TRBD2. The germline V gene has CDR1 MNHEY and CDR2 SMNVEV (reference sequence). The trim removed 0 bases at V and 0 bases at J, leaving 2 bases unmatched. The CDR3 covers 16 residues.

The chain employs TRBV6-5 and TRBJ2-5; D is perhaps TRBD2 (6 bases). V dropped 0 bases and J dropped 2 bases, with 7 bases sitting between them. This CDR3 has 14 residues. Germline assignment: CDR1 MNHEY and CDR2 SVGAGI. Here the CDR3 reads CASSYSAGQETQYF. Written as DNA, the CDR3 is TGTGCCAGCAGTTACTCTGCGGGGCAAGAGACCCAGTACTTC.

The chain couples TRBV5-6 to TRBJ2-1; D possibly corresponds to TRBD1 (5 bases). There are 14 residues in the CDR3. Trimming shortened V by 5 bases and J by 3 bases, and 12 bases separated the two germline ends. Germline CDR1 SGHDT, CDR2 YYEEEE. DNA for the CDR3: TGTGCCAGCAGTCCAGGGCCCCTCTACAATGAGCAGTTCTTC. This translates into CASSPGPLYNEQFF.

This clone appeared a single time. The CDR3: CASSLGARTNNEQFF. In DNA, the CDR3 is TGTGCCAGCAGCTTAGGGGCTCGGACTAACAATGAGCAGTTCTTC. The V call is TRBV11-3, the J call TRBJ2-1; tentatively, D is TRBD2 (6 bases). The germline V and J ends were trimmed by 1 base and 5 bases, with 12 bases remaining between them. The CDR3 loop spans 15 amino acids. Germline-derived CDR1 and CDR2 are SGHNT and YENEEA.